What follows are 7 T cell receptor beta chains derived from one specimen sequenced in a study of shared clonotypes between healthy human individuals. TCRdb's copy holds only in-frame clones and misses some; the assay was immunoSEQ multiplex PCR. The sample includes fewer than 1.4 million clones, more than 75% seen only once; the top ten take roughly 0.62%. Sequenced sample: memory CD4+ T cells from PBMCs. Subset given: CD45RA-negative fraction. The receptors shown here come from a young man in good health. Some clones in this sample may be carry-over from other donors' samples.

The table lists this clone with a few counts. The rearrangement uses TRBV6-5 and TRBJ2-7; 8 bases align to TRBD2. Per the germline V gene, CDR1 is MNHEY and CDR2 is SVGAGI. CDR3 length: 16 amino acids. V was clipped by 2 bases and J by 5 bases; unmatched bases: 11. The CDR3 sequence: CASSYTQTAGVHEQYF. In nucleotides, the CDR3 is TGTGCCAGCAGTTACACCCAAACAGCGGGAGTCCACGAGCAGTACTTC.

This clone was counted only a few times. The rearrangement joins TRBV28 to TRBJ1-3; D perhaps matches TRBD1 (6 bases). The germline V gene has CDR1 MDHEN and CDR2 SYDVKM. Trimming took 5 bases from V and 0 from J, leaving 17 bases between them. This CDR3 is 17 amino acids long. The CDR3 sequence is CASSQLGHLSSGNTIYF. The CDR3 coding sequence is TGTGCCAGCAGTCAACTGGGACATTTAAGCTCTGGAAACACCATATATTTT.

The gene calls are TRBV7-2 and TRBJ2-7, with 12 bases that match TRBD2. The CDR3 loop spans 13 amino acids. The J segment lost 5 bases and the V segment lost 4 bases, leaving 0 bases of the junction unmatched. Germline CDR1 and CDR2: SGHTA and FQGNSA. This chain's CDR3 is CASSWTSGNEQYF. CDR3 nucleotide sequence: TGTGCCAGCAGCTGGACTAGCGGGAACGAGCAGTACTTC. The variable domain in full, completed from reference TRBV7-2 and TRBJ2-7, reads GAGVSQSPSNKVTEKGKDVELRCDPISGHTALYWYRQSLGQGLEFLIYFQGNSAPDKSGLPSDRFSAERTGGSVSTLTIQRTQQEDSAVYLCASSWTSGNEQYFGPGTRLTVT.

For the CDR3, the DNA is TGTGCCAGCAGCCAAACGGAGGGGAGAAACACCATATATTTT. Encoded protein: CASSQTEGRNTIYF. This chain connects TRBV4-2 to TRBJ1-3; D might be TRBD1 (5 bases). This CDR3 is built from 14 residues. V was pared by 2 bases and J by 5 bases, with 10 bases between. Germline loops: CDR1 LGHNA, CDR2 YNFKEQ.

This rearrangement joins TRBV12-5 to TRBJ2-1, with D hard to call. The CDR3 has 11 amino acids. V lost 3 bases and J 5 bases, leaving 2 bases between the germline ends. Germline-derived CDR1 and CDR2 are LGHNT and FRNRAP. CDR3 residues: CASGFDNEQFF. The CDR3, as DNA: TGTGCTAGTGGTTTTGACAATGAGCAGTTCTTC.

The rearrangement joins TRBV9 to TRBJ2-5; D perhaps matches TRBD1 (5 bases). This CDR3 has 15 residues. Trimming took off 1 base at V and 1 base at J, with 11 bases between the two ends. Germline lookup yields CDR1 SGDLS and CDR2 YYNGEE. This CDR3 reads CASSVSLDTQETQYF. DNA of the CDR3: TGTGCCAGCAGCGTATCACTGGACACCCAAGAGACCCAGTACTTC.

The chain couples TRBV27 to TRBJ1-1; no clear D. V dropped 0 bases and J dropped 5 bases, with 7 bases sitting between them. This CDR3 spans 13 amino acids. Germline V gene data show CDR1 as MNHEY and CDR2 as SMNVEV (reference sequence). The CDR3 sequence is CASSLSVGTEAFF. The CDR3 nucleotides are TGTGCCAGCAGTTTATCGGTGGGGACTGAAGCTTTCTTT.